These 3 T cell receptor beta chains came from one sample sequenced in a study of beta chain features in type 1 diabetes. Study results and caveats: Among patients with Type 1 diabetes, TCRB CDR3s were moderately but significantly shorter in every one of the four CD4+ subsets.

Their target antigens are unknown. Every bit of the isolated RNA underwent reverse transcription, so sequencing read expressed TCRB transcripts. Assay: immunoSEQ multiplex PCR; the TCRdb copy retains only in-frame clones and omits some. The data hold about 180,000 clones, with roughly 8% observed a single time. The sequencing sample was made of central memory CD4+ T cells from blood. These receptors originate from a young man with type 1 diabetes.

CDR3 sequence (DNA): TGTGCCAGCACTAGAGTACCCCGCAGAAGCTACGAGCAGTACTTC. Translation: CASTRVPRRSYEQYF. This rearrangement joins TRBV2 to TRBJ2-7; D is unresolved. The CDR3 contains 15 residues. Germline values: CDR1 SNHLY, CDR2 FYNNEI. V lost 7 bases and J 3 bases, leaving 19 bases between the germline ends.

CDR3 amino acids: CASRDDRAGGELFF. The CDR3 DNA sequence: TGTGCCAGTAGAGACGACAGGGCTGGCGGGGAGCTGTTTTTT. The chain joins TRBV19 to TRBJ2-2, with 7 positions matching TRBD1. Germline-derived CDR1 and CDR2 are LNHDA and SQIVND (reference sequence). The CDR3 runs 14 residues. With V trimmed by 6 bases and J by 7 bases, 8 bases remained unmatched.

V usage is TRBV28 and J usage is TRBJ2-5, with a possible D match to TRBD1 (6 bases). The CDR3 sequence is 14 residues long. Germline CDR1 is MDHEN and CDR2 is SYDVKM. Deletions cut 3 bases from V and 4 bases from J, with 12 bases between. CDR3 region: CASSFGTLGETQYF. The CDR3 DNA sequence: TGTGCCAGCAGTTTCGGGACATTAGGAGAGACCCAGTACTTC.